Below, 27 T cell receptor beta chains from the same sample are listed, as sequenced in a study of T cells in Graves' hyperthyroidism and ophthalmopathy (dated by TCRdb to between 2018 and 2021). Receptor amplification or capture employed multiplex PCR. TCRdb names Illumina HiSeq 2000 as the instrument used. TCR beta CDR3 regions were amplified from RNA transcripts. The first round of RT-PCR for the TCR CDR3 was performed with the HTBI primer set and the Qiagen OneStep RT-PCR kit. Using fastp at Q25 and MiXCR, TCRdb reprocessed the public reads and kept productive beta chains. When rows share a CDR3 protein, they turn into one entry using the most common DNA and genes. For this sample there are more than 600,000 distinct CDR3 sequences; approximately 16% appear just once. Clones ranked in the top ten supply under 10% of the sample. Specimen: blood. These receptors all come from a man between 18 and 29 years old with Graves' hyperthyroidism.

This clonotype was observed at least ten times. V is TRBV5-1 and J is TRBJ2-3; D unresolved. Germline assignment: CDR1 SGHRS and CDR2 YFSETQ. V was cut by 0 bases and J by 2 bases, with 7 bases left in between. This CDR3 is 14 amino acids long. The chain's CDR3 is CASSLARPTDTQYF. The CDR3 DNA sequence: TGCGCCAGCAGCTTGGCTCGGCCCACAGATACGCAGTATTTT.

This clonotype was counted only a few times. This chain joins TRBV24-1 and TRBJ2-3, with a possible D match to TRBD1 (6 bases). The CDR3 length is 14 residues. Trimming shortened V by 3 bases and J by 6 bases, and 12 bases separated the two germline ends. Per the germline V gene, CDR1 is KGHDR and CDR2 is SFDVKD. The CDR3 is CATSDTRGSDTQYF. CDR3 coding DNA: TGTGCCACCAGTGATACCAGGGGTTCCGATACGCAGTATTTT.

J is TRBJ2-4 and V is TRBV24-1; 7 bases fit TRBD1. Germline V CDR1 and CDR2: KGHDR, SFDVKD. The trim removed 11 bases at V and 0 bases at J, leaving 3 bases unmatched. There are 13 residues in the CDR3. This CDR3 reads CAITGEAKNIQYF. The CDR3 DNA follows: TGTGCCATTACAGGGGAAGCCAAAAACATTCAGTACTTC.

The V and J genes are TRBV20-1 and TRBJ2-7, with D possibly TRBD2 on 5 matching bases. Germline V gene sequence: CDR1 DFQATT, CDR2 SNEGSKA (reference sequence). CDR3 length: 14 residues. V was shortened by 2 bases and J by 6 bases, with 17 bases between the two germline ends. In DNA form, the CDR3 reads TGCAGTGCTAGATCCCAGTTTCTTGGAGGCGAGCAGTACTTC. This sequence encodes CSARSQFLGGEQYF.

The chain is built from TRBV7-6 and TRBJ2-5; perhaps TRBD1 as D (7 bases). In germline, CDR1 is SGHVS, CDR2 FNYEAQ. The CDR3 has 14 residues. Trimming took 4 bases from V and 6 from J, leaving 15 bases between them. CDR3 sequence reads: CASSSTRGEKTQYF. For the CDR3, the DNA is TGTGCCAGCAGCTCCACCAGGGGGGAAAAGACCCAGTACTTC.

This clonotype was detected many times. The J gene is TRBJ2-7, the V gene TRBV7-8; TRBD2 is a possible D gene (6 bases). Trimming took 4 bases from V and 2 from J, leaving 12 bases between them. CDR1 and CDR2 (germline): SGHVS, FQNEAQ. The CDR3 has 14 amino acids. The CDR3 DNA follows: TGTGCCAGCAGCTCCGCGGGCGGGGCCTACGAGCAGTACTTC. The encoded protein is CASSSAGGAYEQYF. The full variable domain, its missing parts supplied by reference TRBV7-8 and TRBJ2-7, is GAGVSQSPRYKVAKRGQDVALRCDPISGHVSLFWYQQALGQGPEFLTYFQNEAQLDKSGLPSDRFFAERPEGSVSTLKIQRTQQEDSAVYLCASSSAGGAYEQYFGPGTRLTVT.

The chain recombines TRBV12-3 or TRBV12-4 with TRBJ2-3, with a possible D match to TRBD2 (5 bases). The CDR3 is 12 amino acids. The germline V and J ends were trimmed by 7 bases and 8 bases, with 13 bases remaining between them. CDR3: CASTLDAGTQYF. For the CDR3, the DNA is TGTGCCAGCACCCTGGACGCGGGTACGCAGTATTTT.

This clonotype occurred many times. V gene TRBV10-3 combines with J gene TRBJ2-7; TRBD1 matches 8 bases. Germline loops: CDR1 ENHRY, CDR2 SYGVKD. CDR3 length: 22 residues. The J segment lost 2 bases and the V segment lost 1 base, leaving 25 bases of the junction unmatched. CDR3 in DNA: TGTGCCATCAGTGAGTATGGGAACCTATTGGGACAGGCGACCTTGTACACCTACGAGCAGTACTTC. It encodes CAISEYGNLLGQATLYTYEQYF.

There are many counts of this clonotype. The chain combines TRBV6-2 or TRBV6-3 with TRBJ2-7; possible D gene TRBD1, 6 bases. Trimming cost V 2 bases and J 1 base, with 9 bases left between them. The CDR3 length is 14 residues. Per germline, CDR1 MNHEY and CDR2 SVGEGT. The CDR3 DNA reads as TGTGCCAGCAGTTACGGACAGTATTCCTACGAGCAGTACTTC. Its protein is CASSYGQYSYEQYF.

The chain uses TRBV29-1 and TRBJ2-3, with D hard to call. The germline V gene encodes CDR1 SQVTM and CDR2 ANQGSEA. This CDR3 comprises 13 residues. V was shortened by 3 bases and J by 7 bases, with 14 bases between the two germline ends. The CDR3 region has the DNA TGCAGCGTTGACGGACCCCTGGGCAATACGCAGTATTTT. It encodes CSVDGPLGNTQYF.

This clonotype was seen repeatedly, ten times or more. The chain links TRBV20-1 to TRBJ2-3, with 7 bases lining up with TRBD2. The CDR3 contains 14 residues. In germline, CDR1 is DFQATT, CDR2 SNEGSKA (reference sequence). The ends lost 6 bases at V and 4 bases at J; junction bases unmatched: 10. CDR3 region: CSAMGRERADTQYF. In DNA, the CDR3 is TGCAGTGCGATGGGGCGGGAGCGGGCAGATACGCAGTATTTT.

The rearrangement uses TRBV19 and TRBJ2-1; 7 bases fit TRBD1. The V gene's germline CDR1 is LNHDA and CDR2 SQIVND (reference sequence). The CDR3 consists of 15 residues. V lost 6 bases and J lost 8; bases outside the gene matches: 13. The CDR3 loop reads CASSPFGSQGDEQFF. The DNA for the CDR3 is TGTGCCAGTAGCCCATTCGGTTCGCAGGGGGATGAGCAGTTCTTC.

This clonotype was recorded a few times. The chain links TRBV6-5 to TRBJ1-2; no clear D gene. The CDR3 is 16 residues long. The V and J ends lost 1 base and 2 bases respectively, with 14 bases between them. CDR1 is MNHEY and CDR2 is SVGAGI in the germline V gene. DNA of the CDR3: TGTGCCAGCAGTTACTATCGAGACACCGTAAACTATGGCTACACCTTC. As protein: CASSYYRDTVNYGYTF.

In this sample, this clonotype turned up many times. The chain joins TRBV2 to TRBJ2-1; 13 bases map to TRBD2. Unmatched junction bases numbered 6, after V lost 7 bases and J lost 6 bases. CDR3 length equals 15 residues. Germline V CDR1 and CDR2: SNHLY, FYNNEI. DNA of the CDR3: TGTGCCAGCATTCCGGGACTAGCGGGAAGCAATGAGCAGTTCTTC. Protein product: CASIPGLAGSNEQFF. The full variable domain, in which reference TRBV2 and TRBJ2-1 provide the parts outside the CDR3, is EPEVTQTPSHQVTQMGQEVILRCVPISNHLYFYWYRQILGQKVEFLVSFYNNEISEKSEIFDDQFSVERPDGSNFTLKIRSTKLEDSAMYFCASIPGLAGSNEQFFGPGTRLTVL.

V gene TRBV7-2 combines with J gene TRBJ2-7; D unclear. V lost 5 bases, J lost 2 bases, and 16 bases lay in between. Germline loops: CDR1 SGHTA, CDR2 FQGNSA. The CDR3 contains 15 residues. CDR3 sequence reads: CASSPRAAGTYEQYF. As DNA, the CDR3 is TGTGCCAGCAGCCCCAGAGCTGCCGGTACCTACGAGCAGTACTTC.

V gene TRBV7-9 combines with J gene TRBJ1-1, with 12 bases fitting TRBD1. The CDR3 loop spans 15 amino acids. J was trimmed by 11 bases and V by 4 bases; bases with no gene match: 11. Germline CDR1 SEHNR, CDR2 FQNEAQ (reference sequence). CDR3 region: CASSSSGQGAAAAFF. CDR3 nucleotides: TGTGCCAGCAGCTCTTCGGGACAGGGGGCGGCCGCCGCTTTCTTT.

The chain uses TRBV6-5 and TRBJ2-7; TRBD2 matches at 11 bases. The germline CDR1 and CDR2 sequences are MNHEY and SVGAGI. After removal of 3 bases from V and 0 bases from J, the junction contained 10 bases not matched to a gene. The CDR3 has 18 amino acids. The DNA for the CDR3 is TGTGCCAGCAGTTATCGCCGGACTAGCGGGTTAAGCTCCTACGAGCAGTACTTC. Translation: CASSYRRTSGLSSYEQYF.

This sequence joins TRBV7-8 and TRBJ1-5; D is ambiguous. Looked up from germline, CDR1 is SGHVS and CDR2 is FQNEAQ. CDR3 size: 13 residues. The V gene lost 1 base and the J gene lost 5 bases, with 6 bases spanning the gap. The CDR3 nucleotides are TGTGCCAGCAGCTTAGGGGTACATCAGCCCCAGCATTTT. Residues: CASSLGVHQPQHF.

V and J are TRBV9 and TRBJ1-3, with unresolved D. The CDR3 spans 17 residues. V was shortened by 4 bases and J by 0 bases, with 17 bases between the two germline ends. CDR1 and CDR2 from the germline V gene are SGDLS and YYNGEE. CDR3 residues: CASSPGSGRASGNTIYF. The CDR3 DNA reads as TGTGCCAGCAGCCCTGGGTCTGGCAGAGCCTCTGGAAACACCATATATTTT.

The V call is TRBV20-1, the J call TRBJ2-3; no reliable D call. The CDR3 has 15 residues. V was pared by 4 bases and J by 6 bases, with 20 bases between. CDR1 and CDR2 from the germline V gene are DFQATT and SNEGSKA (reference sequence). CDR3 in amino acids: CSAIIQTRAADTQYF. The CDR3 coding sequence is TGCAGTGCTATAATACAGACCCGGGCAGCTGATACGCAGTATTTT.

The chain has TRBV7-9 and TRBJ2-3; 9 nucleotides match TRBD1. V was pared by 6 bases and J by 10 bases, with 11 bases of the junction left unmatched. This CDR3 spans 14 amino acids. Per germline, CDR1 SEHNR and CDR2 FQNEAQ (reference sequence). This CDR3 is CASRTGTGMLPQYF. CDR3 in DNA: TGTGCCAGCAGGACCGGGACAGGGATGTTGCCGCAGTATTTT.

The chain combines TRBV20-1 with TRBJ2-5, with D possibly being TRBD2 (6 bases). V gave up 1 base and J gave up 9 bases, with 24 bases separating them. This CDR3 has 16 amino acids. Germline-derived CDR1 and CDR2 are DFQATT and SNEGSKA (reference sequence). CDR3 protein: CSARAKLPGLLLSQYF. DNA of the CDR3: TGCAGTGCTAGAGCCAAACTGCCGGGACTTCTATTGTCCCAGTACTTC.

There are a few counts of this clonotype. The J gene is TRBJ2-1, the V gene TRBV29-1, with 7 bases lining up with TRBD1. J gave up 2 bases and V 5 bases, and 3 bases lay outside the gene matches. CDR1 is SQVTM and CDR2 is ANQGSEA in the germline V gene. The length of the CDR3 is 13 residues. The CDR3 is CSVTGTAYNEQFF. As DNA, the CDR3 is TGCAGCGTTACTGGGACAGCCTACAATGAGCAGTTCTTC.

This clonotype was counted only a few times. V gene TRBV30 combines with J gene TRBJ1-3, with a tentative D call TRBD1 (5 bases). The CDR3 is made up of 16 amino acids. Trimming removed 4 bases at V and 0 bases at J, with 16 bases between. The V gene's germline CDR1 is GTSNPN and CDR2 SVGIG (reference sequence). CDR3 DNA sequence: TGTGCCTGGAATGGGGGATTTATGAGCTCTGGAAACACCATATATTTT. This encodes CAWNGGFMSSGNTIYF.

This clonotype was counted between two and nine times. The chain combines TRBV29-1 with TRBJ1-1; TRBD1 is a possible D gene (5 bases). Trimming took 4 bases from V and 4 from J, leaving 16 bases between them. From germline, CDR1 is SQVTM and CDR2 ANQGSEA. This CDR3 spans 14 amino acids. The CDR3 region has the DNA TGCAGCGTTGCCTCGGGGCTTGGAAGCACTGAAGCTTTCTTT. Amino acid sequence: CSVASGLGSTEAFF. Supplemented by reference TRBV29-1 and TRBJ1-1, the full variable domain reads SAVISQKPSRDICQRGTSLTIQCQVDSQVTMMFWYRQQPGQSLTLIATANQGSEATYESGFVIDKFPISRPNLTFSTLTVSNMSPEDSSIYLCSVASGLGSTEAFFGQGTRLTVV.

Ten or more counts support this clonotype. The chain combines TRBV20-1 with TRBJ2-7, with D perhaps matching TRBD1 (5 bases). Trimming took off 3 bases at V and 0 bases at J, with 9 bases between the two ends. The CDR3 extends over 13 amino acids. CDR1 and CDR2 from the germline V gene are DFQATT and SNEGSKA (reference sequence). The CDR3, as DNA: TGCAGTGCTAGCCAGGGCCGCTCCTACGAGCAGTACTTC. Protein: CSASQGRSYEQYF.

Details on this clonotype: This sequence may be a read error, since a much larger clone differs from it by one base. The rearrangement uses TRBV5-6 and TRBJ2-7; D tentatively reads TRBD1 or TRBD2 (5 bases each). The germline V gene encodes CDR1 SGHDT and CDR2 YYEEEE. Trimming stripped 3 bases from V and 1 base from J, with 14 bases between. The CDR3 is made up of 15 amino acids. The CDR3 DNA is TGTGCCAGCAGCTGGACCGGGACGGAATCCTACGAGCAGTACTTC. The encoded protein is CASSWTGTESYEQYF. The complete variable domain, with remaining parts taken from reference TRBV5-6 and TRBJ2-7, reads DAGVTQSPTHLIKTRGQQVTLRCSPKSGHDTVSWYQQALGQGPQFIFQYYEEEERQRGNFPDRFSGHQFPNYSSELNVNALLLGDSALYLCASSWTGTESYEQYFGPGTRLTVT.